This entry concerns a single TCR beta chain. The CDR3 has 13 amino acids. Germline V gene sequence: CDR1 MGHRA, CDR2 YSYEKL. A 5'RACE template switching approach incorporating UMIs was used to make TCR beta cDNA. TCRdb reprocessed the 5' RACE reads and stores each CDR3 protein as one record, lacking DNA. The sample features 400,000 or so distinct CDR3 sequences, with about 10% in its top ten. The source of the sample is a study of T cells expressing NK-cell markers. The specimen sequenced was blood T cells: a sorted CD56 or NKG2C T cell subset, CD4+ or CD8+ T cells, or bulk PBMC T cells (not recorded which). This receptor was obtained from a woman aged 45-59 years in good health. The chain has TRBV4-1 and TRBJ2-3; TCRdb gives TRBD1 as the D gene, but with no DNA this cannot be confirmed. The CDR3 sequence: CASSPYPWDTQYF.